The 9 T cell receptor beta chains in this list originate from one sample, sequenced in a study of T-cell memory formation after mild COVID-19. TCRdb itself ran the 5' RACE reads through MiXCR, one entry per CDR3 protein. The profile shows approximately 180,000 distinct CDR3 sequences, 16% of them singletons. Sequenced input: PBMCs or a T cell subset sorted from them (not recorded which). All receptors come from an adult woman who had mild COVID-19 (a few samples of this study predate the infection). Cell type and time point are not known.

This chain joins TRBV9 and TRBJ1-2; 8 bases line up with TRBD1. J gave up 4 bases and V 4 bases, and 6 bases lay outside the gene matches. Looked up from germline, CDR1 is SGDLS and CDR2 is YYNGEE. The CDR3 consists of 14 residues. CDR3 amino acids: CASSRGQAPYGYTF. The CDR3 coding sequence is TGTGCCAGCAGCAGGGGACAGGCCCCCTATGGCTACACCTTC.

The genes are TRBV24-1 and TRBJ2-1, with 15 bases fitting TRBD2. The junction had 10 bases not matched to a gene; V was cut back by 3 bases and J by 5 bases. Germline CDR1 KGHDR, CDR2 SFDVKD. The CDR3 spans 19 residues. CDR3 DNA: TGTGCCACCAGTGATCGGACTAGCGGGAGGGCCGGGGGAGACAATGAGCAGTTCTTC. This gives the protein CATSDRTSGRAGGDNEQFF.

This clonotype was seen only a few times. The DNA of the CDR3 is TGTGCCAGCAGCAGCCGCACGAACACCGGGGAGCTGTTTTTT. Its translation is CASSSRTNTGELFF. The chain links TRBV7-3 to TRBJ2-2, with D unclear. The CDR3 extends over 14 amino acids. Trimming pared 5 bases from V and 0 bases from J, leaving 7 bases between. The germline CDR1 and CDR2 sequences are SGHTA and FQGTGA.

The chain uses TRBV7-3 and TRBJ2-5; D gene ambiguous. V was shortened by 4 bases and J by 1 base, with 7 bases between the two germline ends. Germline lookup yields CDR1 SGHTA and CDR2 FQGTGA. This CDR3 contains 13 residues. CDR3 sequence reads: CASSSSTQETQYF. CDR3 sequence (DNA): TGTGCCAGCAGCTCCTCTACCCAAGAGACCCAGTACTTC.

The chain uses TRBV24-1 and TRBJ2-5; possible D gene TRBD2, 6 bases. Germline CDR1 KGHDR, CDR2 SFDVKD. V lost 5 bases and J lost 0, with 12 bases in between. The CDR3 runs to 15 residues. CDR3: CATSVRDGHQETQYF. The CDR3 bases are TGTGCCACCAGTGTGCGGGACGGTCACCAAGAGACCCAGTACTTC.

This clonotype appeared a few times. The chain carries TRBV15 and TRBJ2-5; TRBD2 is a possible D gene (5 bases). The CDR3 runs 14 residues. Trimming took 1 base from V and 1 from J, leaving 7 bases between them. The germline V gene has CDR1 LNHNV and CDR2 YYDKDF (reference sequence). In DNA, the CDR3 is TGTGCCACCAGCAGAGTTGCGGGCCAAGAGACCCAGTACTTC. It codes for CATSRVAGQETQYF.

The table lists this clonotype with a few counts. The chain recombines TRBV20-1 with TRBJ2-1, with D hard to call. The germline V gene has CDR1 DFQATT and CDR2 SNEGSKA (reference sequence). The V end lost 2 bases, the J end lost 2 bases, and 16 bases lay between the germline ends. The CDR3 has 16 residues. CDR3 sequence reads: CSARRSVGLTYNEQFF. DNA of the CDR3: TGCAGTGCTAGAAGGAGCGTAGGCCTTACCTACAATGAGCAGTTCTTC.

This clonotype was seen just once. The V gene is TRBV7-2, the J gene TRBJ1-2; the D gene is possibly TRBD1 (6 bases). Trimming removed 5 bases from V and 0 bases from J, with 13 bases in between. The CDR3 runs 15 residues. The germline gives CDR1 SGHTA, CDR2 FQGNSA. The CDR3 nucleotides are TGTGCCAGCAGCGCCCAGACAGGAGCTAACTATGGCTACACCTTC. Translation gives CASSAQTGANYGYTF.

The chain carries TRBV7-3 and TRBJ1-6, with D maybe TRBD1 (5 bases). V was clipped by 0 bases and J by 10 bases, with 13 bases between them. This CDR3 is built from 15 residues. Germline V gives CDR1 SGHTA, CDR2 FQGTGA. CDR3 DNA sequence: TGTGCCAGCAGCTTAACGAGCAGGGTTCGGTCACCCCTCCACTTT. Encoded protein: CASSLTSRVRSPLHF.